This T cell receptor (beta chain) was recovered during a study of blood T cell repertoires in COVID-19. From germline, CDR1 is KGHDR and CDR2 SFDVKD. Trimming took off 2 bases at V and 0 bases at J, with 17 bases between the two ends. This CDR3 contains 18 residues. TCRdb's table, derived via immunoSEQ multiplex PCR, lists solely in-frame clones and lacks some. The table records about 170,000 clones, roughly 90% of them present only once. Sample: peripheral blood. V is TRBV24-1 and J is TRBJ2-3, with a tentative D call TRBD2 (5 bases). This TCR derives from a man in his 60s with acute or convalescent COVID-19. The CDR3 bases are TGTGCCACCAGTGATTCTTGGAGGCCTGGACCTAGCACAGATACGCAGTATTTT. This encodes CATSDSWRPGPSTDTQYF.